This T cell receptor beta chain was sequenced during a study of identical twins. TCRdb re-derived calls from the 5' RACE reads in MiXCR, one entry per CDR3 protein. The sample yields about 520,000 distinct CDR3 sequences, about 20% seen once. The V and J ends lost 1 base and 6 bases respectively, with 13 bases between them. Germline values: CDR1 SNHLY, CDR2 FYNNEI. This CDR3 comprises 15 residues. Study-wide results and caveats: Models predicted less out-of-frame TCR alpha sharing in monozygotic twins than was found.

The sample holds one count of this clonotype. Its cognate antigen is unknown. The data also belong to a second study, concerning T cells expressing NK-cell markers. That source adds: Sorted CD3+CD56+NKG2C+, CD3+CD56+NKG2C- and CD3+CD56-NKG2C+ T cells provided the TCR beta repertoires.

The sequenced sample was CD4+ T cells sorted from blood. The clonotype comes from a woman younger than 30 in good health. The J gene is TRBJ2-1, the V gene TRBV2; D uncertain. CDR3 residues: CASSEDSWAVNEQFF. CDR3 DNA: TGTGCCAGCAGTGAAGATAGTTGGGCTGTCAATGAGCAGTTCTTC.